What follows describes a single T cell receptor (beta chain). As yet, its antigen is unknown. The sample originates from a study of shared clonotypes between healthy human individuals. Across the study: Donors consisted of two women and three men between 18 and 49.

Study-level results: It was expected that sequencing depth would affect clonotype sharing among donors.

Trimming cost V 5 bases and J 3 bases; bases outside gene matches: 14. Germline V gene lookup returns CDR1 SGHAT and CDR2 FQNNGV. This CDR3 region has 19 residues. At a deep level, the assay was run. The data were produced by immunoSEQ multiplex PCR, yet TCRdb's version contains in-frame clones alone and is incomplete. Among about 480,000 clones listed, approximately 79% were seen once. The TCR comes from a woman between 40 and 50 years old in good health. Some clones in this sample may be carry-over from other donors' samples. Sequencing was done on a sample of PBMCs. This chain links TRBV11-2 with TRBJ2-3, with TRBD2 identical over 13 bases. The CDR3 sequence: CASSLPLAGTSGATDTQYF. For the CDR3, the DNA is TGTGCCAGCAGCCTACCCCTTGCCGGGACTAGCGGGGCAACAGATACGCAGTATTTT.